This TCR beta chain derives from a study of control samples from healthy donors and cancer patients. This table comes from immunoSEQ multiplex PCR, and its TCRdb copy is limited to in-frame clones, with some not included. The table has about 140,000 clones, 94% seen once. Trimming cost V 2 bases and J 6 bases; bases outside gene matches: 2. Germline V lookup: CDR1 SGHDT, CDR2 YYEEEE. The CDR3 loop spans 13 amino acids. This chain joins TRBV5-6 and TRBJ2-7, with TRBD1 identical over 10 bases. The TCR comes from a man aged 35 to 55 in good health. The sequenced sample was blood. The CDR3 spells CASSFWTGGEQYF. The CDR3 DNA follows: TGTGCCAGCAGCTTTTGGACAGGGGGCGAGCAGTACTTC.